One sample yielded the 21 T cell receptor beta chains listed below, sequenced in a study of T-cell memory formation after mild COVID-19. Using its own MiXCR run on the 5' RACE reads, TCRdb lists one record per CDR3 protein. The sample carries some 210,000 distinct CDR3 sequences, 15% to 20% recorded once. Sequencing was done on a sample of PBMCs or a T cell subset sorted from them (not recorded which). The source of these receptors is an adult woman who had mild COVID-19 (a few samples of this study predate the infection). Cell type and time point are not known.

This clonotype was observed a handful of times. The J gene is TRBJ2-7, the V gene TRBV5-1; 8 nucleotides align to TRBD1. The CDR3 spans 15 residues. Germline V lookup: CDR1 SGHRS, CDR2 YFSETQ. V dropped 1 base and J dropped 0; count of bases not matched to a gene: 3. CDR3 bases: TGCGCCAGCAGCTTGCTACAGGGGGACTCCTACGAGCAGTACTTC. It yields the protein CASSLLQGDSYEQYF.

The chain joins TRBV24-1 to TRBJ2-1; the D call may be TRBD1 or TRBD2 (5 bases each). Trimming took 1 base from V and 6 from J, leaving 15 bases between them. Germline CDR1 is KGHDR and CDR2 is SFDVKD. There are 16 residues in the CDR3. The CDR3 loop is CATSDFGTVGRNEQFF. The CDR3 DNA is TGTGCCACCAGTGATTTCGGGACCGTAGGGCGCAATGAGCAGTTCTTC.

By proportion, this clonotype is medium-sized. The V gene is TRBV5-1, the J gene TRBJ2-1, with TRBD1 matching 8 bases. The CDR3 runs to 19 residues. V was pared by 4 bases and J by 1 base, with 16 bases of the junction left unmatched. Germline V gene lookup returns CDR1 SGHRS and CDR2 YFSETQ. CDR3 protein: CASSAGQGIGFMSYNEQFF. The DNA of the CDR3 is TGCGCCAGCAGCGCTGGACAGGGTATCGGGTTCATGTCCTACAATGAGCAGTTCTTC. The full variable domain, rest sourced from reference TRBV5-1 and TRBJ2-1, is KAGVTQTPRYLIKTRGQQVTLSCSPISGHRSVSWYQQTPGQGLQFLFEYFSETQRNKGNFPGRFSGRQFSNSRSEMNVSTLELGDSALYLCASSAGQGIGFMSYNEQFFGPGTRLTVL.

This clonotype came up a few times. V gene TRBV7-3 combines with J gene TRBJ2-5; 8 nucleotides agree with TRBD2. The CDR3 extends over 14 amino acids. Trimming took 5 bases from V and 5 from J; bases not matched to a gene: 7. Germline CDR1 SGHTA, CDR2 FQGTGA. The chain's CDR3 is CASSPGGGVETQYF. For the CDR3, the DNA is TGTGCCAGCAGCCCGGGGGGGGGCGTGGAGACCCAGTACTTC.

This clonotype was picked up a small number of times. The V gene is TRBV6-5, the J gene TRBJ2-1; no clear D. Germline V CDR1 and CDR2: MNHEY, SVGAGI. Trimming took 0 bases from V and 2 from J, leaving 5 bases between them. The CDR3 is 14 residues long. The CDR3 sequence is CASSYSTPYNEQFF. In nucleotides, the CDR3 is TGTGCCAGCAGTTACTCTACGCCCTACAATGAGCAGTTCTTC.

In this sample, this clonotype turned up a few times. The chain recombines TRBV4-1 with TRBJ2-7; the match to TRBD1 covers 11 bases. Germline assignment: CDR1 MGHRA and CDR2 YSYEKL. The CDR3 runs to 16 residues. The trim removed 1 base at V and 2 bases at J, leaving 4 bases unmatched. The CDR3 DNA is TGCGCCAGCAGCCAAGCCGGGACAGGGGGTCCCTACGAGCAGTACTTC. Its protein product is CASSQAGTGGPYEQYF.

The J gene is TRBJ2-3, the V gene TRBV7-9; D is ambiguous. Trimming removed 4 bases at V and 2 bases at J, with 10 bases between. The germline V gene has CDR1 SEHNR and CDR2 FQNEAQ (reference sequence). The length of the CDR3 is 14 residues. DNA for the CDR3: TGTGCCAGCAGCTCAACCAGTCACACAGATACGCAGTATTTT. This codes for CASSSTSHTDTQYF.

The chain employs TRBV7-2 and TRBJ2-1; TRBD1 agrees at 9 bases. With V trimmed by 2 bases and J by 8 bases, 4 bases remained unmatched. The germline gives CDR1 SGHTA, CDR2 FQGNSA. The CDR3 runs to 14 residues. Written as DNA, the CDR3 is TGTGCCAGCAGCTTACCATGGACAGGGGATGAGCAGTTCTTC. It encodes CASSLPWTGDEQFF.

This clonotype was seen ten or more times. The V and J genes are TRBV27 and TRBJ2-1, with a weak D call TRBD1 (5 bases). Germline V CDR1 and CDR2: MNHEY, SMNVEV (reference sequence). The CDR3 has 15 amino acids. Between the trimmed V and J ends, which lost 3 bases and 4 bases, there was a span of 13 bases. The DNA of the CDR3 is TGTGCCAGCAGTTTGTGGGGAACAGGATACAATGAGCAGTTCTTC. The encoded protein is CASSLWGTGYNEQFF.

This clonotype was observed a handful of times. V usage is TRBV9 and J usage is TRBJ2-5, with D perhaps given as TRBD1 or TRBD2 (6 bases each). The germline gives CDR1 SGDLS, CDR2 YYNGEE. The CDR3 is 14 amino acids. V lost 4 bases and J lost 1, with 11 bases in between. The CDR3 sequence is CASSPGAVQETQYF. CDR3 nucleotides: TGTGCCAGCAGCCCGGGGGCAGTCCAAGAGACCCAGTACTTC.

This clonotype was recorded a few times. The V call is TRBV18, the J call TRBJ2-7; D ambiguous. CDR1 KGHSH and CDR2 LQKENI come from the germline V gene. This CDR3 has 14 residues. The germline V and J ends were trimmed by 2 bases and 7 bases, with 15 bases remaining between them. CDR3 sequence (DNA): TGTGCCAGCTCACCATTTGCCCTATCGGAGGAGCAGTACTTC. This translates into CASSPFALSEEQYF.

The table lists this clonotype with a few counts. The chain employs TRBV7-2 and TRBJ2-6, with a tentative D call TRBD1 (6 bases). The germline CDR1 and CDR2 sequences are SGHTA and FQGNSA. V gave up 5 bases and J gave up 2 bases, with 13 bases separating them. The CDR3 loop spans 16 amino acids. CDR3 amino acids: CASSPQGMAGANVLTF. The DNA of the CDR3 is TGTGCCAGCAGCCCTCAGGGGATGGCTGGGGCCAACGTCCTGACTTTC.

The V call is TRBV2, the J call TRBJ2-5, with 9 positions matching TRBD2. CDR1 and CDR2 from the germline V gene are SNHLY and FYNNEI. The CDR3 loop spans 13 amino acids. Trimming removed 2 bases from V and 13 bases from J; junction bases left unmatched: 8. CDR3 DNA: TGTGCCAGCAGTGAACTGCTAGCGGGATGGACGTACTTC. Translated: CASSELLAGWTYF.

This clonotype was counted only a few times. CDR3 sequence: CASSDLQAGEQYF. The DNA of the CDR3 is TGTGCCAGCAGTGACCTACAGGCCGGCGAGCAGTACTTC. The rearrangement links TRBV12-3 or TRBV12-4 to TRBJ2-7, with D perhaps matching TRBD1 (5 bases). V was clipped by 5 bases and J by 6 bases, with 14 bases between them. The CDR3 totals 13 residues.

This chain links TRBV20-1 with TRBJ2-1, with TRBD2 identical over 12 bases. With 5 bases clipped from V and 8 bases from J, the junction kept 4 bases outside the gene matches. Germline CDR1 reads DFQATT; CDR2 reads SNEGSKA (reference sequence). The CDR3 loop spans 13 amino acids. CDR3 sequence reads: CSAPLAGGHEQFF. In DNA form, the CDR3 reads TGCAGTGCTCCACTAGCGGGAGGCCATGAGCAGTTCTTC.

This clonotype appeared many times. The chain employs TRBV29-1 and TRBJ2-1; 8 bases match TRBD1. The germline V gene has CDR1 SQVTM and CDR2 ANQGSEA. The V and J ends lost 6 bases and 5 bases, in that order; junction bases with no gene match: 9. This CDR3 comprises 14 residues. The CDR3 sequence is CSVLGQGSHNEQFF. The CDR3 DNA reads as TGCAGCGTGCTAGGACAGGGTTCTCACAATGAGCAGTTCTTC.

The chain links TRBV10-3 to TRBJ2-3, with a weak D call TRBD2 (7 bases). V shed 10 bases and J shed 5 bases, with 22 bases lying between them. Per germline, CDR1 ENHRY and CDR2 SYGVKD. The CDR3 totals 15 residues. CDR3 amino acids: CATMGGLVLGDTQYF. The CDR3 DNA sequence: TGTGCCACGATGGGGGGGCTAGTTTTGGGAGATACGCAGTATTTT.

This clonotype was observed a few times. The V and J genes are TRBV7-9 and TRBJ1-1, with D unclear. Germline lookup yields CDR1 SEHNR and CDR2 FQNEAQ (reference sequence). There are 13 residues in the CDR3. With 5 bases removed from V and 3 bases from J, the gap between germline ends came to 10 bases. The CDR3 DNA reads TGTGCCAGCAGCGCCACGTGGGACACTGAAGCTTTCTTT. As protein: CASSATWDTEAFF.

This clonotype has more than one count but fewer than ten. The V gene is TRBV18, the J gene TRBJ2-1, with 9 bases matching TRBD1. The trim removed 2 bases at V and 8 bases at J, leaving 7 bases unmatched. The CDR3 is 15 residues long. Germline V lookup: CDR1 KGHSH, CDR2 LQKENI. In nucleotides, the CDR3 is TGTGCCAGCTCACCAGGCGGACAGGGGTTCGATGAGCAGTTCTTC. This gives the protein CASSPGGQGFDEQFF.

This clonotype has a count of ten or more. The CDR3 here is CASSPRPISYNEQFF. The CDR3 nucleotides are TGTGCCAGCAGCCCTCGACCAATATCCTACAATGAGCAGTTCTTC. The chain employs TRBV7-2 and TRBJ2-1; D call uncertain. This CDR3 spans 15 amino acids. CDR1 and CDR2 from the germline V gene are SGHTA and FQGNSA. The ends were cut back, 5 bases at V and 1 base at J, with 12 bases in the middle.

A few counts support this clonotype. The CDR3 sequence: CASSLGGSRETQYF. The CDR3 DNA follows: TGTGCCAGCAGCTTAGGAGGGTCTAGGGAGACCCAGTACTTC. J is TRBJ2-5 and V is TRBV7-2; tentative D call: TRBD2 (5 bases). The germline V gene has CDR1 SGHTA and CDR2 FQGNSA. Trimming pared 1 base from V and 5 bases from J, leaving 11 bases between. The CDR3 has 14 residues.